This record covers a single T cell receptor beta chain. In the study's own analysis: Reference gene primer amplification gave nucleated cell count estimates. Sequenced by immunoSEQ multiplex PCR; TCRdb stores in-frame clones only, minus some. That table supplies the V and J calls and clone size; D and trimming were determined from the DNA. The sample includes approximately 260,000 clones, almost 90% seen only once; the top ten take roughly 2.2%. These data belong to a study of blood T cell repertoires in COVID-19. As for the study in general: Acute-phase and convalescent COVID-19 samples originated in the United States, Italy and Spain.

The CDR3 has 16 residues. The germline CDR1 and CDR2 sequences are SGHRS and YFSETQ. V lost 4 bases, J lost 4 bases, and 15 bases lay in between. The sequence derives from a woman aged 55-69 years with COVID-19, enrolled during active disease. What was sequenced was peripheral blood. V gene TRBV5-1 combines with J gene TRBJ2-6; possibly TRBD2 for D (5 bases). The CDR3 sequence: CASSDGGWGGANVLTF. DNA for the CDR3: TGCGCCAGCAGCGACGGAGGTTGGGGAGGGGCCAACGTCCTGACTTTC. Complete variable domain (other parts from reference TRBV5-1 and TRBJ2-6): KAGVTQTPRYLIKTRGQQVTLSCSPISGHRSVSWYQQTPGQGLQFLFEYFSETQRNKGNFPGRFSGRQFSNSRSEMNVSTLELGDSALYLCASSDGGWGGANVLTFGAGSRLTVL.